These T cell receptor beta chains were read from a single sample in a study of blood T cell repertoires in COVID-19. The assay was immunoSEQ multiplex PCR, and TCRdb's table has in-frame clones only and misses some. The profile covers 200,000 or so clones, with 84% appearing a single time and approximately 7.9% taken by the ten largest. Sequenced material: PBMCs or T cells enriched from blood (not recorded which). Source of these receptors: a man aged 40-49 years who had recovered from COVID-19. Both conserved end residues are part of each CDR3. The D gene is left open where the match is weak. Part of the rows lack a size; the others show once, few, many or a class for expanded clones.

>TRBJ2-3|.|TRBV5-1|.
TGCGCCAGCGTCCACCGGGGGGCCACAGATACGCAGTATTTT
CASVHRGATDTQYF
>TRBJ2-6|.|TRBV5-4|.
TGTGCCAGCAGCTTGCTTCAGGGCTCTGGGGCCAACGTCCTGACTTTC
CASSLLQGSGANVLTF
>TRBJ1-5|.|TRBV15|once
TGTGCCACCAGCAGAGATATCGGACAGCGCCTCAATCAGCCCCAGCATTTT
CATSRDIGQRLNQPQHF
>TRBJ1-2|.|TRBV3-1/TRBV3-2|few
TGTGCCAGCAGCCAAGATAGCAGGGGCCTCTATGGCTACACCTTC
CASSQDSRGLYGYTF
>TRBJ1-5|TRBD1|TRBV29-1|.
TGCAGCGTTGGGGTCGGCGGGACAGGCAATCAGCCCCAGCATTTT
CSVGVGGTGNQPQHF
>TRBJ2-7|.|TRBV19|once
TGTGCCAGTAGTATAGTTCATGGGAGCTCCTACGAGCAGTACTTC
CASSIVHGSSYEQYF
>TRBJ2-2|TRBD1|TRBV5-1|.
TGCGCCAGCAGCTTGCGGCAGGGGGCAGCGAACACCGGGGAGCTGTTTTTT
CASSLRQGAANTGELFF
>TRBJ1-4|.|TRBV12-3/TRBV12-4|.
TGTGCCAGCAGTTTGGGGGCAGCTGAAAAACTGTTTTTT
CASSLGAAEKLFF
>TRBJ2-1|TRBD2|TRBV20-1|.
TGCAGGGGGGACTATAGGAATGAGCAGTTCTTC
CRGDYRNEQFF
>TRBJ2-7|TRBD1|TRBV3-1/TRBV3-2|.
TGTGCCAGCAGCCAAGACTGGGCTCTTACAGGGGTCGAGCAGTACTTC
CASSQDWALTGVEQYF
>TRBJ2-7|TRBD2|TRBV5-1|.
TGCGCCAGCAGCTCAGTCGGGGGGAGCTCCTACGAGCAGTACTTC
CASSSVGGSSYEQYF
>TRBJ2-3|.|TRBV11-1|.
TGTGCCAGCAGCTTAGGTAGGGAGGCAGATACGCAGTATTTT
CASSLGREADTQYF
>TRBJ1-5|.|TRBV19|many
TGTGCCAGTTCGACAGATAGGCTTCAGCCCCAGCATTTT
CASSTDRLQPQHF
>TRBJ2-2|.|TRBV27|.
TGTGCCAGCAGTTTACTTAGTACAGGGACGACAACCGGGGAGCTGTTTTTT
CASSLLSTGTTTGELFF
>TRBJ2-7|TRBD1|TRBV5-5|.
TGTGCCAGCAGGCAGGCCGGGACAGGGACCTACGAGCAGTACTTC
CASRQAGTGTYEQYF
>TRBJ1-1|TRBD1|TRBV4-2|few
TGTGCCAGCAGCCAAGCGGACAGGGATATTTGGAACACTGAAGCTTTCTTT
CASSQADRDIWNTEAFF
>TRBJ1-3|.|TRBV28|.
TGTGCCAGCAGCAAGACAGGAAATCCCTCTGGAAACACCATATATTTT
CASSKTGNPSGNTIYF
>TRBJ1-5|TRBD1|TRBV28|.
TGTGCCAGCAGTCAGGGGGGTACTAACCAGCCCCAGCATTTT
CASSQGGTNQPQHF
>TRBJ1-2|.|TRBV5-4|.
TGTGCCAGCAGCTTGGCGAACAGGGCCTACTATGGCTACACCTTC
CASSLANRAYYGYTF
>TRBJ1-1|.|TRBV18|.
TGTGCCAGCTCACCACTAGTTTGGACTGAAGCTTTCTTT
CASSPLVWTEAFF
>TRBJ1-2|.|TRBV4-2|.
TGTGCCAGCAGCCAAGATGCGACTCCTAACTATGGCTACACCTTC
CASSQDATPNYGYTF
>TRBJ2-3|TRBD2|TRBV3-1/TRBV3-2|.
TGTGCCAGCAGCCATAAACTAGCGGGGGTGAGGGATACGCAGTATTTT
CASSHKLAGVRDTQYF
>TRBJ1-2|.|TRBV5-1|few
TGCGCCAGCAGCACGCAGGGGTTGAACTATGGCTACACCTTC
CASSTQGLNYGYTF
>TRBJ2-1|.|TRBV12-1|few
TGTGCCAGCAGCTTGGGGGCGGGGGCCGCCTACAATGAGCAGTTCTTC
CASSLGAGAAYNEQFF
>TRBJ1-2|.|TRBV6-5|.
TGTGCCAGCAGTTACGGTCTTGGGGCAGACTATGGCTACACCTTC
CASSYGLGADYGYTF
>TRBJ1-6|TRBD1|TRBV6-1|.
TGTGCCAGCAGTGAGACCCGACAGGGGCCTTTGAGTAATTCACCCCTCCACTTT
CASSETRQGPLSNSPLHF
>TRBJ1-2|.|TRBV2|.
TGTGCCAGCTTAAGGTCGGAGAACTATGGCTACACCTTC
CASLRSENYGYTF
>TRBJ1-4|.|TRBV5-6|.
TGTGCCAGCAGCTTGGGTGGTACAGCAACTAATGAAAAACTGTTTTTT
CASSLGGTATNEKLFF
>TRBJ2-1|.|TRBV30|once
TGTGCCTGGACCCACAAGGGGGGGCTTTACAATGAGCAGTTCTTC
CAWTHKGGLYNEQFF
>TRBJ2-7|.|TRBV15|.
TGTGCCACCAGCAGAGATCATTCGTACAGCTACGAGCAGTACTTC
CATSRDHSYSYEQYF
>TRBJ1-1|.|TRBV6-2/TRBV6-3|.
TGTGCCAGCAGTCCGAATAAGGACGGAGGGTACACTGAAGCTTTCTTT
CASSPNKDGGYTEAFF
>TRBJ1-5|TRBD1|TRBV19|once
TGTGCCACATTGAAAGAACAGGGGCGGGGACGACAGCCCCAGCATTTT
CATLKEQGRGRQPQHF
>TRBJ2-3|.|TRBV7-6|once
TGTGCCAGCAGCTTAGAACTAGCCCCAGATACGCAGTATTTT
CASSLELAPDTQYF
>TRBJ1-2|.|TRBV2|.
TGTGCCAGCAGTGAAGCGCTTAGACACTCTTTCTGCACCTTC
CASSEALRHSFCTF
>TRBJ1-2|.|TRBV7-9|.
TGTGCCAGCAGCTTAGACAGAAATCTTAACTATGGCTACACCTTC
CASSLDRNLNYGYTF
>TRBJ2-3|TRBD2|TRBV3-1/TRBV3-2|.
TGTGCCAGCAGCCAAGAAGTAGCGGGGGGCCTGGATACGCAGTATTTT
CASSQEVAGGLDTQYF
>TRBJ2-7|.|TRBV30|.
TGTGCCTGGAGTAAGGGGCAGTTGTTCGAGCAGTACTTC
CAWSKGQLFEQYF
>TRBJ1-5|TRBD1|TRBV6-5|.
TGTGCCAGCAGCCCCCCAGGGGGACCCCAGCATTTT
CASSPPGGPQHF
>TRBJ1-4|.|TRBV7-8|once
TGTGCCAGCAGCTTAGTCCGGTATTCTACTAATGAAAAACTGTTTTTT
CASSLVRYSTNEKLFF
>TRBJ2-2|TRBD1|TRBV7-8|.
TGTGCCAGCACCCATAAACAGGGGACCGGGGAGCTGTTTTTT
CASTHKQGTGELFF
>TRBJ1-6|TRBD1|TRBV27|.
TGTGCCAGCAGTCCGGACAGGCTCTATAATTCACCCCTCCACTTT
CASSPDRLYNSPLHF
>TRBJ1-4|TRBD1|TRBV30|.
TGTGCCTGGAGGGGACAGACTACCTCAACTAATGAAAAACTGTTTTTT
CAWRGQTTSTNEKLFF
>TRBJ1-1|TRBD1|TRBV5-1|.
TGCGCCAGCAGCCTAACCGGGACAGGTGTCTTCACCTTT
CASSLTGTGVFTF
>TRBJ2-5|TRBD2|TRBV5-4|.
TGTGCCAGCAGCTTTACGGGGGGAGAGACCCAGTACTTC
CASSFTGGETQYF
>TRBJ1-5|TRBD1|TRBV2|.
TGTGCCAGCAGTAGGGACAGGGTGGGCAATCAGCCCCAGCATTTT
CASSRDRVGNQPQHF
>TRBJ2-3|TRBD2|TRBV4-2|.
TGTGCCAGCAGCCAGGGACTAGCTCGAACAGATACGCAGTATTTT
CASSQGLARTDTQYF